The clone carrying this TCR beta chain was observed at least ten times. One entry per CDR3 protein results from TCRdb running MiXCR on the 5' RACE reads. The sample records about 87,000 distinct CDR3 sequences, around 3.6% being singletons. This sample stems from a study of neurological immune-mediated disorders. The V end lost 0 bases, the J end lost 4 bases, and 9 bases lay between the germline ends. The CDR3 is 14 amino acids. Germline V gene lookup returns CDR1 DFQATT and CDR2 SNEGSKA (reference sequence). The rearrangement joins TRBV20-1 to TRBJ1-4; a weak D match, TRBD1 (5 bases). The material sequenced was PBMCs. The clonotype was recovered from a woman between 45 and 60 years old with multiple sclerosis. The CDR3 DNA sequence: TGCAGTGCTAGAGATCCCAGGGTTAATGAAAAACTGTTTTTT. As protein: CSARDPRVNEKLFF.